This TCR beta chain derives from a study of T cell responses to AZD1222 COVID-19 vaccine. Only in-frame clones appear in the TCRdb table, and some are missing; sequencing was by immunoSEQ multiplex PCR. Among about 220,000 clones listed, roughly 91% were seen once. The CDR3 is 15 amino acids. Germline V gene sequence: CDR1 MNHNS, CDR2 SASEGT. V was trimmed by 3 bases and J by 5 bases, leaving 16 bases between them. The TCR originated in an adult in good health. V is TRBV6-1 and J is TRBJ1-1, with a possible D match to TRBD1 (6 bases). The sample here was peripheral blood, taken on day 0 of MenACWY control vaccination. CDR3 in amino acids: CASSDPGQPRTEAFF. CDR3 nucleotide sequence: TGTGCCAGCAGTGACCCGGGACAACCGAGAACTGAAGCTTTCTTT.